This TCR beta chain originates from a study of long-term antiretroviral therapy in people with HIV. V shed 2 bases and J shed 4 bases, with 12 bases lying between them. Germline V CDR1 and CDR2: MDHEN, SYDVKM. The CDR3 totals 15 residues. Notes on this clone: What it binds is not known.

The study, taken as a whole, reports: Clones showing expansion before ART dominated the repertoire at all time points.

Version v3.0 of the immunoSEQ assay ran at survey level. Using immunoSEQ multiplex PCR, the repertoire was profiled, and TCRdb retains in-frame clones only, with some absent. Of about 24,000 clones in the sample, approximately 80% were seen once. The specimen was unsorted PBMCs, collected roughly 6.2 years after starting antiretroviral therapy. The source of this sequence is a man aged 30-40 years with HIV. The rearrangement uses TRBV28 and TRBJ2-1; D may be TRBD2 (6 bases). CDR3 amino acids: CASSLGGGTYNEQFF. The CDR3, as DNA: TGTGCCAGCAGTTTAGGGGGAGGAACATACAATGAGCAGTTCTTC.